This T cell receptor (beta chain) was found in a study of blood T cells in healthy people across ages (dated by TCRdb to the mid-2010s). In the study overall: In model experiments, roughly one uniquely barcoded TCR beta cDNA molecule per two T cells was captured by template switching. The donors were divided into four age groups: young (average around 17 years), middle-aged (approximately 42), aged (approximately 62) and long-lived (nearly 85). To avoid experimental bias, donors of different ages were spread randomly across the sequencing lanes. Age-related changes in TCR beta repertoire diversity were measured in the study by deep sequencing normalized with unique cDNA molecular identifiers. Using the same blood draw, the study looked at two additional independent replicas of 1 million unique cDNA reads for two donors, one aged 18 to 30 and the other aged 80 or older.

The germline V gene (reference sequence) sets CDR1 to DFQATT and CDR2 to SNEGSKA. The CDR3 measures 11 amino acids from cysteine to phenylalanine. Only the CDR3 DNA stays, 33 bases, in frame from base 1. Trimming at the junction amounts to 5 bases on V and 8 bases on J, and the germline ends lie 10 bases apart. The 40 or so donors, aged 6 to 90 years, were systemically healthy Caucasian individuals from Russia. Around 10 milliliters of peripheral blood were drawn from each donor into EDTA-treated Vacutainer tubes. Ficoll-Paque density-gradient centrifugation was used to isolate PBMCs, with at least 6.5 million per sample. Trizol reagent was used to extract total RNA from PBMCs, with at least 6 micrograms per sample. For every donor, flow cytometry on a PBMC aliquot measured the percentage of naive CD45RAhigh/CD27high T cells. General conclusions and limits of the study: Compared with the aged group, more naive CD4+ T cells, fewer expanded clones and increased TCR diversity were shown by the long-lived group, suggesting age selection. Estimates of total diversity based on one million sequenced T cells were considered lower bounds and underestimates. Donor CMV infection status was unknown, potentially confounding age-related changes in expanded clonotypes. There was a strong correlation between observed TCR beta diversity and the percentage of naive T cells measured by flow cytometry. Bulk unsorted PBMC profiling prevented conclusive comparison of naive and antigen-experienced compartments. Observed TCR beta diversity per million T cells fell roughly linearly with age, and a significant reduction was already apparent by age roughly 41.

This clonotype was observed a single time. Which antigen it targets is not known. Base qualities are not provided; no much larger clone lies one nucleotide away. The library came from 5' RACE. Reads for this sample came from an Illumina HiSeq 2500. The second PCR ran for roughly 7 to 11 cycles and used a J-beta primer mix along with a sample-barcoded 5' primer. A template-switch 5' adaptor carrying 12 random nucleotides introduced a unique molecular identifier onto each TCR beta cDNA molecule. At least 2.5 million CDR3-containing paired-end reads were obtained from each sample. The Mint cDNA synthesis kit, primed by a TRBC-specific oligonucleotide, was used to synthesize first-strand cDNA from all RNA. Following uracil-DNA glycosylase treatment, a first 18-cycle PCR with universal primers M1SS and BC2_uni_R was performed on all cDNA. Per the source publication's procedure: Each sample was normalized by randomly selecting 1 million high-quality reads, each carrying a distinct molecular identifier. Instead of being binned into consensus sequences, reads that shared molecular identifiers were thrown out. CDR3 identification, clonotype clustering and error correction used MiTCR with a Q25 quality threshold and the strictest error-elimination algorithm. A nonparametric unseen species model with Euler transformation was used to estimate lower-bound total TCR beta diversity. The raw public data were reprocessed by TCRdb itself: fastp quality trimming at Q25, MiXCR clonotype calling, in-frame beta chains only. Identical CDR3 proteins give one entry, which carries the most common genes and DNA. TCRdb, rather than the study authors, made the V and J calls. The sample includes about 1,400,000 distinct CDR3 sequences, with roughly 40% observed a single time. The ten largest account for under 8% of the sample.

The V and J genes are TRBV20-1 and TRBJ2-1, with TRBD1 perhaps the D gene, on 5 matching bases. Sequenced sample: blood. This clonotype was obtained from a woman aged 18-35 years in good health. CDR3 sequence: CSAGQGDEQFF. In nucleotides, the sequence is TGCAGTGCTGGGCAGGGCGATGAGCAGTTCTTC.